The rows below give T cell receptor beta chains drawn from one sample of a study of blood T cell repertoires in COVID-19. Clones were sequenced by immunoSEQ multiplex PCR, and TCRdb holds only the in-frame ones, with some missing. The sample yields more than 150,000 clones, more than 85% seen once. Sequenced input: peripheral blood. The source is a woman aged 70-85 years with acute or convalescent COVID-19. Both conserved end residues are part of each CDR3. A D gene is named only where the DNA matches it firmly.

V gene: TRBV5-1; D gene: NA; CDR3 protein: CASSLASRETGELFF
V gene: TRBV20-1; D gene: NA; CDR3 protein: CSASSTTAHQPQHF
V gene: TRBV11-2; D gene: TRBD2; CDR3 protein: CASSRTSGGANEQFF
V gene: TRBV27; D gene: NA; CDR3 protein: CASSRTGGLLQANEQFF
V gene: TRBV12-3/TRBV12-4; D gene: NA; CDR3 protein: CASSLAFGAGAFF
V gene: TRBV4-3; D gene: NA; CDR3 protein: CASSQDNKHEKLFF
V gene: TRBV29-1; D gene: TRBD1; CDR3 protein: CSVRTGKGNQPQHF
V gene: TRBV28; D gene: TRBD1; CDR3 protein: CASSSQGQGTWPQHF
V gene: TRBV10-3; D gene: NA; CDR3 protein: CAISETTGFQPQHF
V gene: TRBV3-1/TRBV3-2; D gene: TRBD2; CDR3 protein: CASSPKAGGPVEQYF
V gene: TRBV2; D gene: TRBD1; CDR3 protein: CASSVQGRVTEAFF
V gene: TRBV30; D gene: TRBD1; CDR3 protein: CAWSKQGLGEKLFF
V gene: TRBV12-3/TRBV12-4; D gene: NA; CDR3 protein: CASSAQQGETQYF
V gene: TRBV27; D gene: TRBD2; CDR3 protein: CASRDRTSGGVGETQYF
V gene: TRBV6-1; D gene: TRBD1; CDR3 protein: CASSETTGTFTEAFF
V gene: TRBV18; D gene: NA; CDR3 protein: CASSSGADTGELFF
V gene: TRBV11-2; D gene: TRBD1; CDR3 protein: CASSVGGQGAAGYTF
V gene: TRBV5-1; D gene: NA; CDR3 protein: CASRTGTSSGNTEAFF
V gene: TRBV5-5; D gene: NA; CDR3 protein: CASSLAQNSPLHF
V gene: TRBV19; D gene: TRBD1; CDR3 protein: CASSIGGQRAGQPQHF
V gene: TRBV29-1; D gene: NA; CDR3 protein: CSVDTRGVSGNTIYF
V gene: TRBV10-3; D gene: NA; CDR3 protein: CAISESLDTDTQYF
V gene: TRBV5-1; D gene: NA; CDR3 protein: CASSLEGGTGANVLTF
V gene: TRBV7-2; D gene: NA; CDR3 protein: CASSSIPGVNQPQHF
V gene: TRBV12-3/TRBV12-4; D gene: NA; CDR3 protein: CASSQGNTEAFF
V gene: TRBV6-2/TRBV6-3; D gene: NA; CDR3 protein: CASSRLVPYNEQFF
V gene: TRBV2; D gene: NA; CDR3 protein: CASSVSGNYGYTF
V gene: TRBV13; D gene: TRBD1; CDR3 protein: CASSLGDRAGNGYTF
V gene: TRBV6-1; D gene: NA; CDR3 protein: CASSEPGGWAAYNEQFF
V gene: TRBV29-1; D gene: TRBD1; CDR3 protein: CSVLGQKISNYGYTF
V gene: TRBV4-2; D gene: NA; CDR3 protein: CASTREGGFPHNEQFF
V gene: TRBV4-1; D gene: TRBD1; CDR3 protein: CASSHLGRGTGALNTEAFF
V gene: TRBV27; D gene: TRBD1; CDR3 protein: CASSSGTGMETDTQYF
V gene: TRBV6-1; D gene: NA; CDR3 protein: CASMGLGSGSPLHF
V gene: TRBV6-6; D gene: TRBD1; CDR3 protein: CASSWAGQGANQPQHF
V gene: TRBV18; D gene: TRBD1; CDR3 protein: CASSPRGTGPTEAFF